What follows describes a single TCR beta chain. Its antigen remains unidentified. The V gene lost 5 bases and the J gene lost 7 bases, with 11 bases spanning the gap. This CDR3 is built from 12 residues. The data were taken from a study of blood T cells in healthy people across ages. Study observations and caveats: When set beside aged donors, long-lived donors presented more naive CD4+ cells and higher diversity.

Then a second PCR, running about 6 to 12 cycles, was carried out with a sample-barcoded 5' primer and a J-beta primer mix. TCRdb fed the 5' RACE reads into MiXCR, producing one record per CDR3 protein. Of some 710,000 distinct CDR3 sequences in the sample, 22% were seen once. The sequence came from a man in his 70s in good health. Source material: blood. The V call is TRBV12-3 or TRBV12-4, the J call TRBJ1-2, with no clear D. The CDR3 sequence is CASSQKWSGYTF. The CDR3 DNA follows: TGTGCCAGCAGTCAGAAGTGGAGTGGCTACACCTTC.